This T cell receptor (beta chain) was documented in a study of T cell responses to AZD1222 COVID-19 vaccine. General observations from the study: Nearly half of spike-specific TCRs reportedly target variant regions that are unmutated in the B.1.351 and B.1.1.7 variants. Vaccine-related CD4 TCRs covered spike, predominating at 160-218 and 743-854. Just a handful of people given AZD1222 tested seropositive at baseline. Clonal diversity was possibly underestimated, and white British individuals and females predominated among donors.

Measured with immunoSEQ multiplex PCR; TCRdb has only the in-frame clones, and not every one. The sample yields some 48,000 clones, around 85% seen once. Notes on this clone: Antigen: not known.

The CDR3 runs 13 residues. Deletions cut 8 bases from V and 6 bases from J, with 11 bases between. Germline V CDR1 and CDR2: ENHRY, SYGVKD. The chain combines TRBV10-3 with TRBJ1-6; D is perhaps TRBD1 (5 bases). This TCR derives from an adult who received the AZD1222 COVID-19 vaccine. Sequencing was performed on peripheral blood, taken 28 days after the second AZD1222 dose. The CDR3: CAIEATANSPLHF. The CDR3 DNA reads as TGTGCCATCGAGGCGACAGCTAATTCACCCCTCCACTTT.